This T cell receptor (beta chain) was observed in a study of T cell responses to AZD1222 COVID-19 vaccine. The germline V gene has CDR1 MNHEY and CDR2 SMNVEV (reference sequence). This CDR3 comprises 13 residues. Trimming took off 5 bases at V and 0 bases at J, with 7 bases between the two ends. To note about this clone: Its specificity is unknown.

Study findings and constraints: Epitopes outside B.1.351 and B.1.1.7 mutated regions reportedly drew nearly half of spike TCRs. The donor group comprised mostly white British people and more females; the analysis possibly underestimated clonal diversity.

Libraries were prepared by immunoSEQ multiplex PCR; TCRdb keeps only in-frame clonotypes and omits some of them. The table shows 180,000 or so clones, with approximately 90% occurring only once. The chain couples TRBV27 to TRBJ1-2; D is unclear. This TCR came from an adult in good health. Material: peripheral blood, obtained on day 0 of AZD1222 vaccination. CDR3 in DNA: TGTGCCAGCAGTGTAGGGCCTAACTATGGCTACACCTTC. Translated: CASSVGPNYGYTF.